The sequence of this T cell receptor beta chain was determined in a study of identical twins. A universal primer site was added by template switching, and unique molecular identifiers were carried by the cDNA. Via MiXCR, TCRdb re-called the 5' RACE reads, giving one row per CDR3 protein. The sample lists fewer than 800,000 distinct CDR3 sequences, under 8.5% occurring once. Study-wide findings and caveats: Fewer insertions characterized abundant cord blood beta clonotypes, whereas memory repertoires showed none. Conclusions came from cross-sectional statistical analysis, not from following the same donors.

This clonotype was recorded at least ten times. Its specificity is not known. These records were also assigned to another study, of yellow fever vaccine responses in identical twins.

The origin of this receptor is a woman under 30 in good health. Sequenced input: PBMCs.

The CDR3 bases are TGTGCCAGCAGCTTCCTCTTACGAGCAGATACGCAGTATTTT. It translates to CASSFLLRADTQYF. This chain connects TRBV5-6 to TRBJ2-3; D remains unclear. Germline assignment: CDR1 SGHDT and CDR2 YYEEEE. CDR3 length: 14 amino acids. The V gene lost 2 bases and the J gene lost 4 bases, with 11 bases spanning the gap.